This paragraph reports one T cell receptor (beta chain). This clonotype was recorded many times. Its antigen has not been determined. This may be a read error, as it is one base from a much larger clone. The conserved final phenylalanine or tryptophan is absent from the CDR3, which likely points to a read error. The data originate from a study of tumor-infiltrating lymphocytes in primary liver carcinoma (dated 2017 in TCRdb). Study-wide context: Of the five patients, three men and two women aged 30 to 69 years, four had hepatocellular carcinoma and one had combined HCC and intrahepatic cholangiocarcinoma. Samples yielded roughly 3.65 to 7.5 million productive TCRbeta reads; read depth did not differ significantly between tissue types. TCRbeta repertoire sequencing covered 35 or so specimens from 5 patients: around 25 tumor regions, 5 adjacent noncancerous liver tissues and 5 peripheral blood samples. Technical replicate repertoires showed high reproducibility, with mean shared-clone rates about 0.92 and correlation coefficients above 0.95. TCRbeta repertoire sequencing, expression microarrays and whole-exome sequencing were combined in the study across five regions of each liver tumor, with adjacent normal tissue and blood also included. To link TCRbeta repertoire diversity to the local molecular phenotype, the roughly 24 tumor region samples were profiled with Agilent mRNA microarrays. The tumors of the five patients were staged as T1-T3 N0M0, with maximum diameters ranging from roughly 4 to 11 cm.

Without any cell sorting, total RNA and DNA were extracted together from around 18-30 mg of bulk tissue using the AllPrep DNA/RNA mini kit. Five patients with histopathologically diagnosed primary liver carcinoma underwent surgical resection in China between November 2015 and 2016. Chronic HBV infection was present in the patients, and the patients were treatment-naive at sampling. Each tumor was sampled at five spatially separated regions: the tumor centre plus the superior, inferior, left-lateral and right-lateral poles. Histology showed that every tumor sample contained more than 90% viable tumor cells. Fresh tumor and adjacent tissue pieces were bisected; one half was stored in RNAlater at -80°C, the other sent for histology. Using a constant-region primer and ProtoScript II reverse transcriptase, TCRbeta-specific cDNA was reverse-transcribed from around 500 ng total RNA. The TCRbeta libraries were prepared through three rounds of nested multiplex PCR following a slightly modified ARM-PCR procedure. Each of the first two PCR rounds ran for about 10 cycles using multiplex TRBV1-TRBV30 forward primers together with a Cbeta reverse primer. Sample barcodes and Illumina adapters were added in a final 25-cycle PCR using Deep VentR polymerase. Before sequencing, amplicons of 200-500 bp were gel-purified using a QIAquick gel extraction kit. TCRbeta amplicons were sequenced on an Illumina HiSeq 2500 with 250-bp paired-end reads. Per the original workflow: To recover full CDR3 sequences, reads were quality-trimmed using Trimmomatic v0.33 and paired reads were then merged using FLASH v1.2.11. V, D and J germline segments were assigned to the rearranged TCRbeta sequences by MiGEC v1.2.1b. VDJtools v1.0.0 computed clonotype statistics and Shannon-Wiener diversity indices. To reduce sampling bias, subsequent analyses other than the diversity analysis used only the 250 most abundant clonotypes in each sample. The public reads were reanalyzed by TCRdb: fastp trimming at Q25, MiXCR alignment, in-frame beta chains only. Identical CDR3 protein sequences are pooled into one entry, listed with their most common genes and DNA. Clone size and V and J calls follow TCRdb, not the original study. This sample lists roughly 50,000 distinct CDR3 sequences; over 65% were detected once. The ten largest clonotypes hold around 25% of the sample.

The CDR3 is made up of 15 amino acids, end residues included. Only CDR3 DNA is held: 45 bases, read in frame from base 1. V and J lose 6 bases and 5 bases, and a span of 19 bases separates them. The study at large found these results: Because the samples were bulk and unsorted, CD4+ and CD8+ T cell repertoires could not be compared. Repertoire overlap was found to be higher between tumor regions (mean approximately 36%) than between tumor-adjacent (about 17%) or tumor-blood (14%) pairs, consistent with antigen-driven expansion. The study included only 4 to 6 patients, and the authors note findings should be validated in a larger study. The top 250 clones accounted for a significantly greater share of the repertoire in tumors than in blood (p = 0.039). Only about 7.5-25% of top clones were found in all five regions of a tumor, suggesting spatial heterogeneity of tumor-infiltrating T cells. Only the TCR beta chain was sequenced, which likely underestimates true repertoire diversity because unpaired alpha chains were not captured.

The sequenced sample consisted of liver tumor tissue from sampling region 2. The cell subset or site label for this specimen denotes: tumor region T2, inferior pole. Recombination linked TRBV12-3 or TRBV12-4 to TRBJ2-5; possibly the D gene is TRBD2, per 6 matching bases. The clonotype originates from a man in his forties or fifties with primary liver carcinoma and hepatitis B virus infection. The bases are TGTGCCAGCAGCGTATCGGGAACTAGCCGTGAGACCCAGTACTCC. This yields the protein CASSVSGTSRETQYS.